These 25 T cell receptor beta chains were sequenced from one sample in a study of shared clonotypes between healthy human individuals. Method: immunoSEQ multiplex PCR; TCRdb's copy keeps in-frame clones and lacks some. Of 2,500,000 or so clones in the sample, under 95% were seen once. The sequencing input was naive CD4+ T cells from PBMCs. Subset meaning: CD45RA+ positively selected. These receptors were taken from a man younger than 35 in good health. Some clones in this sample may be carry-over from other donors' samples.

This clone appeared a single time. The CDR3 DNA sequence: TGTGCCAGTAGTATAGTCCAGGGCTCGAGTGGCTACACCTTC. Amino acid sequence: CASSIVQGSSGYTF. The chain has TRBV19 and TRBJ1-2, with D perhaps matching TRBD1 (5 bases). CDR1 LNHDA and CDR2 SQIVND come from the germline V gene (reference sequence). There are 14 residues in the CDR3. Trimming left V 1 base short and J 7 bases short, with 13 bases between.

The chain joins TRBV25-1 to TRBJ2-1; D unclear. With 4 bases removed from V and 5 bases from J, the gap between germline ends came to 12 bases. Germline V gene data show CDR1 as MGHDK and CDR2 as SYGVNS. CDR3 length equals 14 residues. CDR3 region: CASSASTKDNEQFF. DNA of the CDR3: TGTGCCAGCAGTGCCTCGACCAAGGACAATGAGCAGTTCTTC. Together with reference TRBV25-1 and TRBJ2-1, the CDR3 gives the full variable domain: EADIYQTPRYLVIGTGKKITLECSQTMGHDKMYWYQQDPGMELHLIHYSYGVNSTEKGDLSSESTVSRIRTEHFPLTLESARPSHTSQYLCASSASTKDNEQFFGPGTRLTVL.

This clone was counted between two and nine times. This chain uses TRBV19 with TRBJ1-1; a possible D gene is TRBD1 (5 bases). The CDR3 has 13 amino acids. Germline CDR1 and CDR2: LNHDA and SQIVND (reference sequence). V was pared by 10 bases and J by 5 bases, with 17 bases between. The CDR3 sequence is CATFRPGGTEAFF. DNA for the CDR3: TGTGCCACTTTTAGGCCCGGGGGAACTGAAGCTTTCTTT.

This clone occurred once. The V gene is TRBV28, the J gene TRBJ2-7, with D perhaps being TRBD1 or TRBD2 (5 bases each). V lost 3 bases and J 4 bases, leaving 13 bases between the germline ends. This CDR3 has 14 amino acids. Germline CDR1 MDHEN, CDR2 SYDVKM. CDR3 nucleotide sequence: TGTGCCAGCAGTTTGGCCGGGACGGATTACGAGCAGTACTTC. This codes for CASSLAGTDYEQYF.

This clone has a single count. The V and J genes are TRBV7-6 and TRBJ2-7, with a possible D match to TRBD1 (5 bases). V was clipped by 1 base and J by 3 bases, with 16 bases between them. Germline lookup yields CDR1 SGHVS and CDR2 FNYEAQ. The CDR3 extends over 16 amino acids. The CDR3 nucleotides read TGTGCCAGCAGCTTAGAAGGGGTGGCCACCCACTACGAGCAGTACTTC. As protein: CASSLEGVATHYEQYF.

The CDR3 loop reads CASSPRGGGDGTDTQYF. For the CDR3, the DNA is TGTGCCAGCAGCCCCAGGGGGGGAGGGGATGGCACAGATACGCAGTATTTT. The chain joins TRBV7-3 to TRBJ2-3, with D tentatively TRBD1 or TRBD2 (7 bases each). Germline CDR1 and CDR2: SGHTA and FQGTGA. The V end was cut by 5 bases, the J end by 1 base, with 19 bases between. This CDR3 contains 17 residues.

V usage is TRBV7-3 and J usage is TRBJ2-2; weak D call: TRBD2 (6 bases). The CDR3 spans 15 residues. Germline CDR1 is SGHTA and CDR2 is FQGTGA. V was clipped by 2 bases and J by 1 base, with 8 bases between them. The CDR3 bases are TGTGCCAGCAGCTTAGCTAGCGTGAACACCGGGGAGCTGTTTTTT. This encodes CASSLASVNTGELFF.

In its sample, this clone was seen a few times. This sequence joins TRBV30 and TRBJ1-1; D not certain. The length of the CDR3 is 13 residues. V lost 2 bases and J lost 0, with 7 bases in between. CDR1 is GTSNPN, CDR2 SVGIG, per germline (reference sequence). Here the CDR3 reads CAWSWEMNTEAFF. DNA for the CDR3: TGTGCCTGGAGTTGGGAGATGAACACTGAAGCTTTCTTT.

Of note for this clone: This CDR3 is also generated by other DNA sequences in the sample. The chain couples TRBV18 to TRBJ2-1; the match to TRBD2 covers 11 bases. CDR1 and CDR2 (germline): KGHSH, LQKENI. The CDR3 is 16 residues long. V dropped 6 bases and J dropped 3; count of bases not matched to a gene: 7. The CDR3 DNA follows: TGTGCCAGCTCCCCAGGACTAGCGGGTAACTACAATGAGCAGTTCTTC. Amino acid sequence: CASSPGLAGNYNEQFF. Looking up the rest from reference TRBV18 and TRBJ2-1 gives the full variable domain: NAGVMQNPRHLVRRRGQEARLRCSPMKGHSHVYWYRQLPEEGLKFMVYLQKENIIDESGMPKERFSAEFPKEGPSILRIQQVVRGDSAAYFCASSPGLAGNYNEQFFGPGTRLTVL.

Remarks on this clone: The CDR3 end shows no conserved phenylalanine or tryptophan, and so a read error is likely. The DNA is omitted, as the CDR3 cannot be located on it reliably, and the CDR3 follows TCRdb's listing. V usage is TRBV6-1 and J usage is TRBJ1-2; the D call in the table, TRBD1, was not verified against the DNA. Germline lookup yields CDR1 MNHNS and CDR2 SASEGT. The CDR3 comprises 14 residues, both ends counted. The CDR3 loop is CASGPGLGQVLGGC.

The rearrangement links TRBV6-5 to TRBJ1-4, with unresolved D. Germline V gives CDR1 MNHEY, CDR2 SVGAGI. The ends were cut back, 2 bases at V and 0 bases at J, with 4 bases in the middle. The CDR3 contains 14 residues. CDR3 residues: CASSYRPTNEKLFF. In DNA, the CDR3 is TGTGCCAGCAGTTACAGGCCAACTAATGAAAAACTGTTTTTT.

The rearrangement links TRBV7-9 to TRBJ2-3; 9 bases line up with TRBD1. Trimming cost V 5 bases and J 4 bases; bases outside gene matches: 13. Germline V gene lookup returns CDR1 SEHNR and CDR2 FQNEAQ (reference sequence). This CDR3 has 17 residues. Written as DNA, the CDR3 is TGTGCCAGCAGCCGCGCTCCCGGGACAGGGTATTCAGATACGCAGTATTTT. Translated, it gives CASSRAPGTGYSDTQYF.

This clone was counted a single time. This chain connects TRBV4-1 to TRBJ1-2; TRBD1 matches at 7 bases. The junction had 14 bases not matched to a gene; V was cut back by 2 bases and J by 8 bases. CDR1 is MGHRA, CDR2 YSYEKL, per germline. CDR3 length: 16 residues. The DNA for the CDR3 is TGCGCCAGCAGCCAAATTGTCACAGGGGCCGCGGAGGGCTACACCTTC. Its translation is CASSQIVTGAAEGYTF.

The table lists this clone with a count of one. V gene TRBV7-2 combines with J gene TRBJ2-5, with 9 bases matching TRBD1. There are 18 residues in the CDR3. Germline loops: CDR1 SGHTA, CDR2 FQGNSA. V gave up 2 bases and J gave up 5 bases; unmatched junction bases: 15. The CDR3 DNA reads as TGTGCCAGCAGCTTATTTGGTCCCACAGGGGGCGGATTTGAGACCCAGTACTTC. Amino acid sequence: CASSLFGPTGGGFETQYF.

CDR3 sequence reads: CASSQGEPPGDTGELFF. In nucleotides, the CDR3 is TGTGCCAGCAGCCAAGGGGAGCCACCTGGTGACACCGGGGAGCTGTTTTTT. The rearrangement uses TRBV4-2 and TRBJ2-2, with D possibly TRBD2 on 5 matching bases. Trimming left V 1 base short and J 3 bases short, with 15 bases between. CDR1 is LGHNA, CDR2 YNFKEQ, per germline. The CDR3 runs 17 residues.

Worth noting for this clone: Other DNA sequences of this sample code for an identical CDR3. The chain uses TRBV11-2 and TRBJ2-1; the match to TRBD2 covers 11 bases. V gave up 5 bases and J gave up 2 bases; unmatched junction bases: 2. Germline V gives CDR1 SGHAT, CDR2 FQNNGV. The CDR3 is made up of 15 amino acids. In DNA form, the CDR3 reads TGTGCCAGCAGCCGACTAGCGGGAACCTACAATGAGCAGTTCTTC. It is translated as CASSRLAGTYNEQFF.

The J gene is TRBJ1-1, the V gene TRBV6-1, with TRBD1 as a possible D gene (5 bases). The ends were cut back, 9 bases at V and 1 base at J, with 12 bases in the middle. Per germline, CDR1 MNHNS and CDR2 SASEGT. The CDR3 has 13 amino acids. CDR3 nucleotides: TGTGCCAGTCACGCTCAGGGGAACACTGAAGCTTTCTTT. This encodes CASHAQGNTEAFF.

The chain recombines TRBV28 with TRBJ1-2; 11 bases map to TRBD1. The CDR3 contains 17 residues. V lost 6 bases and J lost 4; bases outside the gene matches: 13. The germline V gene encodes CDR1 MDHEN and CDR2 SYDVKM. The CDR3 DNA reads as TGTGCCAGCAGACGCCCCGGACAGGGGGCCGCGTTCTATGGCTACACCTTC. This sequence encodes CASRRPGQGAAFYGYTF.

This sequence joins TRBV7-9 and TRBJ2-1, with TRBD2 identical over 7 bases. Germline CDR1 and CDR2: SEHNR and FQNEAQ (reference sequence). This CDR3 region has 16 residues. V gave up 5 bases and J gave up 0 bases; unmatched junction bases: 7. CDR3 residues: CASSRERGSSYNEQFF. The CDR3 region has the DNA TGTGCCAGCAGCCGCGAGCGGGGCAGCTCCTACAATGAGCAGTTCTTC.

The V gene is TRBV9, the J gene TRBJ2-7; 7 bases match TRBD2. From germline, CDR1 is SGDLS and CDR2 YYNGEE. Trimming at V came to 4 bases and at J to 2 bases, leaving 12 bases not matched to a gene. The CDR3 is made up of 16 amino acids. CDR3 protein: CASSPGLAAPPYEQYF. The CDR3 DNA reads as TGTGCCAGCAGCCCAGGGCTAGCGGCCCCCCCCTACGAGCAGTACTTC.

The count of this clone is one. The rearrangement links TRBV2 to TRBJ1-5, with D uncertain. Trimming pared 4 bases from V and 6 bases from J, leaving 7 bases between. There are 12 residues in the CDR3. The germline V gene encodes CDR1 SNHLY and CDR2 FYNNEI. The CDR3 spells CASSVNIQPQHF. CDR3 sequence (DNA): TGTGCCAGCAGTGTCAACATTCAGCCCCAGCATTTT.

This clone came up once. V is TRBV7-2 and J is TRBJ2-1, with TRBD1 identical over 12 bases. The CDR3 spans 17 residues. The J segment lost 0 bases and the V segment lost 5 bases, leaving 5 bases of the junction unmatched. Germline-derived CDR1 and CDR2 are SGHTA and FQGNSA. In DNA, the CDR3 is TGTGCCAGCAGCCCAGGGACAGGGGGCATCTCCTACAATGAGCAGTTCTTC. It encodes CASSPGTGGISYNEQFF.

The chain couples TRBV18 to TRBJ2-3, with TRBD2 identical over 9 bases. V was clipped by 1 base and J by 5 bases; unmatched bases: 10. The CDR3 length is 17 residues. Germline values: CDR1 KGHSH, CDR2 LQKENI. CDR3 sequence: CASSPLSSGTRLDTQYF. CDR3 coding DNA: TGTGCCAGCTCACCACTATCTAGCGGGACCCGATTAGATACGCAGTATTTT.

V and J are TRBV30 and TRBJ2-1; 9 bases map to TRBD1. Germline CDR1 and CDR2: GTSNPN and SVGIG (reference sequence). The CDR3 runs to 13 residues. V shed 7 bases and J 9 bases; nucleotides not matched to a gene: 10. CDR3 DNA sequence: TGTGCCTCCAACAGGGGGCGCACCAGTGAGCAGTTCTTC. This gives the protein CASNRGRTSEQFF.

The chain carries TRBV9 and TRBJ2-7; D remains unclear. The CDR3 has 15 residues. Trimming pared 1 base from V and 5 bases from J, leaving 16 bases between. The germline V gene encodes CDR1 SGDLS and CDR2 YYNGEE. The CDR3 sequence is CASSVTLDGWDEQYF. The DNA for the CDR3 is TGTGCCAGCAGCGTAACTCTGGACGGGTGGGACGAGCAGTACTTC.